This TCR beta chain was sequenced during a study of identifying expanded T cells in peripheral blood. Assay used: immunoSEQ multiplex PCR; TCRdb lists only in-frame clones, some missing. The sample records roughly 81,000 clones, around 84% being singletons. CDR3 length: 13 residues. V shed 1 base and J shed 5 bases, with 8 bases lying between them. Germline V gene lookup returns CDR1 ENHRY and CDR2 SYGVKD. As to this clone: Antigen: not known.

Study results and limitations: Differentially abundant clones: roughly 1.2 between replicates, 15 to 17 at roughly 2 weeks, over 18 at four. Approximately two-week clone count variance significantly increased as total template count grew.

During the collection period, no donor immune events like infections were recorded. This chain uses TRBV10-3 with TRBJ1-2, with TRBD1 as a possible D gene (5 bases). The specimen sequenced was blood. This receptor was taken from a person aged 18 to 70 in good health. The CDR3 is CAISELTEYGYTF. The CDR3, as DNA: TGTGCCATCAGTGAGTTGACAGAGTATGGCTACACCTTC.